This T cell receptor beta chain was recovered during a study of blood T cells in healthy people across ages. Combining a sample-barcoded 5' primer with a J-beta primer mix, a second PCR ran for 7 to 11 cycles. The template-switch adaptor was a 5' adaptor with 12 random nucleotides. It tagged each cDNA molecule. TCRdb itself ran the 5' RACE reads through MiXCR, one entry per CDR3 protein. Here the sample spans under 1 million distinct CDR3 sequences, around 43% being singletons. In this sample, this clonotype turned up a few times. Germline trimming cut 4 bases from V and 7 bases from J; bases unmatched to any gene: 9. The CDR3 contains 15 residues. Per germline, CDR1 SGHNT and CDR2 YYREEE (reference sequence).

The material sequenced was blood. This sequence originates from a man between 60 and 70 years old in good health. The J gene is TRBJ1-2, the V gene TRBV5-4, with 11 bases identical to TRBD1. CDR3 nucleotide sequence: TGTGCCAGCAGCCCCCGGGACAGGGGGACGGTTGGCTACACCTTC. Amino acid sequence: CASSPRDRGTVGYTF.